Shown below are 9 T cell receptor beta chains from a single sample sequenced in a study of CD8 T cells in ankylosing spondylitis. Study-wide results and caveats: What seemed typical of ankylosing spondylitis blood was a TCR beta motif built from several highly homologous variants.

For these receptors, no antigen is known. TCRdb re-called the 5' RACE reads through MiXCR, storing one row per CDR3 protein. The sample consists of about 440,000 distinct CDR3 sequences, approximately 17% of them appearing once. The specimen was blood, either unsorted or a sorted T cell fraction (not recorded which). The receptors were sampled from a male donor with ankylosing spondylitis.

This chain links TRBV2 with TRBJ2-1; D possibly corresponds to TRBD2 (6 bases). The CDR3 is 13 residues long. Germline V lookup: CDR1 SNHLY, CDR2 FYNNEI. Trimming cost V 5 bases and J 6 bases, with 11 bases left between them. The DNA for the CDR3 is TGTGCCAGCAGTTCTGTGGGAGGCAATGAGCAGTTCTTC. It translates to CASSSVGGNEQFF.

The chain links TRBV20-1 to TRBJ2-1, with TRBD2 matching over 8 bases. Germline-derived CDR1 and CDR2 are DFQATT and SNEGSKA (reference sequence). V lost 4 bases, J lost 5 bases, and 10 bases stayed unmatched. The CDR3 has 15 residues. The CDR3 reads CSATGRGATNNEQFF. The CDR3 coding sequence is TGCAGTGCTACGGGGCGGGGGGCGACTAACAATGAGCAGTTCTTC.

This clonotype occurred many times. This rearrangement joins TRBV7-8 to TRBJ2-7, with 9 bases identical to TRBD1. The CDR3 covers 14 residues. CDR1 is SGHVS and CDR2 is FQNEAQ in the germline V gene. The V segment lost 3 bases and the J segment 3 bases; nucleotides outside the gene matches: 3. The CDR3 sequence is CASSLTGGVYEQYF. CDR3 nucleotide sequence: TGTGCCAGCAGCTTGACAGGGGGGGTCTACGAGCAGTACTTC.

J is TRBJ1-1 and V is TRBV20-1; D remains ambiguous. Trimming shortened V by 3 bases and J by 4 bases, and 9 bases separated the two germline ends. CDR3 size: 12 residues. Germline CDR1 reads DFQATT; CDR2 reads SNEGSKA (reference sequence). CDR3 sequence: CSASRDVTEAFF. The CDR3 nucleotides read TGCAGTGCTAGCCGAGACGTCACTGAAGCTTTCTTT.

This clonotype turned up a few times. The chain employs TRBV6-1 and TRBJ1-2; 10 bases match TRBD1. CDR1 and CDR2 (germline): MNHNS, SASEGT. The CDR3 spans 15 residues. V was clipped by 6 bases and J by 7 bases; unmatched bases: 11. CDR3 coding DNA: TGTGCCAGCAGCTCCCCCCGACAGGGGGCGAGTGGCTACACCTTC. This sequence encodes CASSSPRQGASGYTF.

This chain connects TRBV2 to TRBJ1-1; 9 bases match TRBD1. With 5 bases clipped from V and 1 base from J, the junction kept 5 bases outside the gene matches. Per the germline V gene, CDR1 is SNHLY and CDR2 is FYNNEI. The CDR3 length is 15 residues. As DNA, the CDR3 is TGTGCCAGCAGTAAACAGGGGGCAGGGAACACTGAAGCTTTCTTT. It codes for CASSKQGAGNTEAFF.

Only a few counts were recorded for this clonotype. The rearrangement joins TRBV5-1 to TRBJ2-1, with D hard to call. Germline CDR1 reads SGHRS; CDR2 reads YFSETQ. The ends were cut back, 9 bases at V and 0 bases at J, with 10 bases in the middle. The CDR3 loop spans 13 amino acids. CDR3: CANTVFSYNEQFF. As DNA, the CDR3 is TGCGCCAACACAGTGTTCTCCTACAATGAGCAGTTCTTC.

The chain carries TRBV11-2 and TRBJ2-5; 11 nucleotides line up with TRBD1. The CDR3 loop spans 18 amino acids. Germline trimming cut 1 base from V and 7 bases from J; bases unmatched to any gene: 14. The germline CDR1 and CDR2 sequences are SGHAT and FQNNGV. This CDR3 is CASSLVGSGTGGKGTQYF. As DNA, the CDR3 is TGTGCCAGCAGCTTAGTTGGGTCCGGGACAGGGGGTAAGGGGACCCAGTACTTC.

The CDR3 sequence is CSVLGTGGYTF. The DNA for the CDR3 is TGCAGCGTTTTGGGGACAGGGGGCTACACCTTC. The V gene is TRBV29-1, the J gene TRBJ1-2, with 9 bases fitting TRBD1. Unmatched junction bases numbered 3, after V lost 5 bases and J lost 8 bases. The CDR3 loop spans 11 amino acids. Germline loops: CDR1 SQVTM, CDR2 ANQGSEA. The full variable domain, with the rest looked up from reference TRBV29-1 and TRBJ1-2, is SAVISQKPSRDICQRGTSLTIQCQVDSQVTMMFWYRQQPGQSLTLIATANQGSEATYESGFVIDKFPISRPNLTFSTLTVSNMSPEDSSIYLCSVLGTGGYTFGSGTRLTVV.